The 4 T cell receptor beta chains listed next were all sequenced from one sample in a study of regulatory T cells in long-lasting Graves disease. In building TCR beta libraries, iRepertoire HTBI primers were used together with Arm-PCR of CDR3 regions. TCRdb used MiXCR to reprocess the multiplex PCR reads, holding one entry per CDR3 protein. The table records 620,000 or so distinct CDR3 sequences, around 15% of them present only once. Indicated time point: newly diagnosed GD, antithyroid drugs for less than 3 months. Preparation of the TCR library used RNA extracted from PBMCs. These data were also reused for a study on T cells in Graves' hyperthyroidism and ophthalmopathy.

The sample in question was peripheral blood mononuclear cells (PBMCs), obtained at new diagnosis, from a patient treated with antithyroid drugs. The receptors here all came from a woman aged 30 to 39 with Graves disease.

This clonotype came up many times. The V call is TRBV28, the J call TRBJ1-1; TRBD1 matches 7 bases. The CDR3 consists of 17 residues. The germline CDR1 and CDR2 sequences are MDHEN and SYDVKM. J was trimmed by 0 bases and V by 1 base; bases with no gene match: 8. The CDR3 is CASSLSLYRGMNTEAFF. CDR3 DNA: TGTGCCAGCAGTTTATCCCTCTACAGGGGAATGAACACTGAAGCTTTCTTT.

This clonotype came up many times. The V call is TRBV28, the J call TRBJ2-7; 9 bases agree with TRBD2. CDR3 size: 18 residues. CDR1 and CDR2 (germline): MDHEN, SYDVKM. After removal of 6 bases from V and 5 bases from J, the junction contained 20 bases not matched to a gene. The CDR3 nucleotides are TGTGCCAGCAGGAAGACAGGTCTCGGGGGACTAGCAGTCCACGAGCAGTACTTC. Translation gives CASRKTGLGGLAVHEQYF.

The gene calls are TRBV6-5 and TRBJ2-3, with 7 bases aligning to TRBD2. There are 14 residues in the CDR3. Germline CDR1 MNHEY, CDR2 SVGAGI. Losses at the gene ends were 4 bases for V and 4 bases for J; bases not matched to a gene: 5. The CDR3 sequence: CASSWGGSADTQYF. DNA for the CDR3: TGTGCCAGCAGTTGGGGCGGGAGTGCAGATACGCAGTATTTT.

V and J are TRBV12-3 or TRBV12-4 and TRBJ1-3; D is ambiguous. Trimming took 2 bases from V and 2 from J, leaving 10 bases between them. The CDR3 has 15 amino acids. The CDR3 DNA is TGTGCCAGCAGTTTAATGGACCGCCCTGGAAACACCATATATTTT. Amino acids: CASSLMDRPGNTIYF.